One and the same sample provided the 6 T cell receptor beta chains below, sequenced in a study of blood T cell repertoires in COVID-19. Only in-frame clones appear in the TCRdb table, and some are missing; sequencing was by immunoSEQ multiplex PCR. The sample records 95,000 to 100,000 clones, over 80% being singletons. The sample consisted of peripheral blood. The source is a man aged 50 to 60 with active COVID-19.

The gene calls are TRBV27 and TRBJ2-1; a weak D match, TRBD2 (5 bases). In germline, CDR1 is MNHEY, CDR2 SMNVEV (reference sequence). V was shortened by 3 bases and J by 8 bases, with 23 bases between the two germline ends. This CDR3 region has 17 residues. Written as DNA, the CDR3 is TGTGCCAGCAGTTTTTTAGCTCTAGCACTAGAGGTCCATGAGCAGTTCTTC. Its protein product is CASSFLALALEVHEQFF.

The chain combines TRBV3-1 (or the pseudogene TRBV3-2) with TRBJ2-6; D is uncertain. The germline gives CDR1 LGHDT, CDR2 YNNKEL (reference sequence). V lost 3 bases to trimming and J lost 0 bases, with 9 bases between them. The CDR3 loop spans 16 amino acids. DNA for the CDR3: TGTGCCAGCAGCCATGGTACATCCTCTGGGGCCAACGTCCTGACTTTC. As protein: CASSHGTSSGANVLTF.

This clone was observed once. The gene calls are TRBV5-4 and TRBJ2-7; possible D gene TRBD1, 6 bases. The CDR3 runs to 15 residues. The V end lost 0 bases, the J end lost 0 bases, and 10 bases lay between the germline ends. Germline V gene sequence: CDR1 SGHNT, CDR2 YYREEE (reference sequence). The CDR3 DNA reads TGTGCCAGCAGCTTGGGACAGGCGTACTCCTACGAGCAGTACTTC. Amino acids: CASSLGQAYSYEQYF. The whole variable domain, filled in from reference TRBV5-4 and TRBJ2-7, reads ETGVTQSPTHLIKTRGQQVTLRCSSQSGHNTVSWYQQALGQGPQFIFQYYREEENGRGNFPPRFSGLQFPNYSSELNVNALELDDSALYLCASSLGQAYSYEQYFGPGTRLTVT.

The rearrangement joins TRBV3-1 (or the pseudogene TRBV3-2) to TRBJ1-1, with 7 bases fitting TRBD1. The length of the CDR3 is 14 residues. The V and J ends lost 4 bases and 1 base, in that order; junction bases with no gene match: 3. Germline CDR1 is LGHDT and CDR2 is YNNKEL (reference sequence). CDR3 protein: CASSRGDRNTEAFF. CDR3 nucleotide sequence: TGTGCCAGCAGCCGAGGGGACAGGAACACTGAAGCTTTCTTT.

CDR3 sequence reads: CASSLVRQENTEAFF. CDR3 DNA: TGTGCCAGCAGCTTGGTAAGGCAGGAGAACACTGAAGCTTTCTTT. The chain recombines TRBV5-5 with TRBJ1-1; no clear D gene. The CDR3 loop spans 15 amino acids. Per the germline V gene, CDR1 is SGHKS and CDR2 is YYEKEE (reference sequence). V shed 0 bases and J shed 1 base, with 10 bases lying between them.

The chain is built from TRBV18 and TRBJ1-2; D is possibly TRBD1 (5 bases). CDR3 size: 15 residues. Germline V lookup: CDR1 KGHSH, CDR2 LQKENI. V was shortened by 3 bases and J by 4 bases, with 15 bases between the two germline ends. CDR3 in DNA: TGTGCCAGCTCACCTCTAACGCAGGGTACCTATGGCTACACCTTC. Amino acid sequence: CASSPLTQGTYGYTF.